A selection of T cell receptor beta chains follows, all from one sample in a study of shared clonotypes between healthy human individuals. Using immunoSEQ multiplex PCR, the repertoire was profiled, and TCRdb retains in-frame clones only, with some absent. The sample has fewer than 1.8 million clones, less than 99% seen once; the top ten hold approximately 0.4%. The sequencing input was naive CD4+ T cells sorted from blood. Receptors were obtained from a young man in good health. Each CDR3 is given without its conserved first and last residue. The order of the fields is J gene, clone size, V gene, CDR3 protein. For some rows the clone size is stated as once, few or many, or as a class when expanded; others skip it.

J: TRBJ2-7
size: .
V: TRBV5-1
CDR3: ASSTGQPPRAGTRPYEQY

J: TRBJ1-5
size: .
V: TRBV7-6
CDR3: ASSLGVSGNQPQH

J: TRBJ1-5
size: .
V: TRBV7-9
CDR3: ASSPSNQPQH

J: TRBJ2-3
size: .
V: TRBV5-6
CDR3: ASSLITDTQY

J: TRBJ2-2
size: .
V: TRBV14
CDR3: ASSPYPSGFTGELF

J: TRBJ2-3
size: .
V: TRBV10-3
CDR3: AITPRSTDTQY

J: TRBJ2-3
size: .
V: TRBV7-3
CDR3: ASSPGGIQY

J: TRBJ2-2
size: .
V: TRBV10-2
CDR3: ATQDRNTGELF

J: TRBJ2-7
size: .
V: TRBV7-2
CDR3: ASSSFRDRVLEQY

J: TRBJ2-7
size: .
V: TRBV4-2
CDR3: ASSQGGTQRGYEQY

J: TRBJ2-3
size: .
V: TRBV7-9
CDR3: ASSLDSGTDTQY

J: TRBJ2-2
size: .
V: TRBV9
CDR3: ASSAIRTGESTGELF

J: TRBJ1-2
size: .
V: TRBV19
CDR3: ASRKRRVDPYGYT

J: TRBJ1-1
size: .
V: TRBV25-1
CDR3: ASGDRAVAEAF

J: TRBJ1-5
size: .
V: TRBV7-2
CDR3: ASRITGATNQPQH

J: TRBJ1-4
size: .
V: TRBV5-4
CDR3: ASSLEPERLEKLF

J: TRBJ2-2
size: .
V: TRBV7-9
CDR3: ASSPTKPGELF

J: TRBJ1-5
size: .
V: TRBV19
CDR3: ASSILDRGNQPQH

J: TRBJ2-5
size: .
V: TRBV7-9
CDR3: ASSLSLAGIETQY

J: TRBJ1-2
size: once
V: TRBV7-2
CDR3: ASSLAGTGYGYT

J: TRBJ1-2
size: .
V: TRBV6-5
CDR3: ASSYRTENYGYT

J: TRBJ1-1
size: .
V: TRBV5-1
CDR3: ASKMNTEAF

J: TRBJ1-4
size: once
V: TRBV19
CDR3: ASSPRVGERVF

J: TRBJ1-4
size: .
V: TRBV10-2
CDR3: ASTLGGLEEKLF

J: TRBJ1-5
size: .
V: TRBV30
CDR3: ACTDRGRLGSQH

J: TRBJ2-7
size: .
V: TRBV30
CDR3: AWSGGTGPYEQY

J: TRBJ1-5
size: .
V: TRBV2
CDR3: ASSEYRGSNQPQH

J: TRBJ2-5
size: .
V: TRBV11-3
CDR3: ASSPGGGQETQY

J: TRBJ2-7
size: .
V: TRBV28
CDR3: ASSLPQGAVDNEQY

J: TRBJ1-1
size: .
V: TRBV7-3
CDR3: ASSGTGATEAF

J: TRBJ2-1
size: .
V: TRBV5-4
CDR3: ATQKGGYNEQF

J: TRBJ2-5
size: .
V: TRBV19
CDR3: ASSIEAGLGETQY

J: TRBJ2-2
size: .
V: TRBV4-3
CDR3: ASSQAPAGNTGELF

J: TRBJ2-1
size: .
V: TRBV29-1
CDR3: SVDEQF

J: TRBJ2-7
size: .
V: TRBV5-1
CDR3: ASSPSGTVIYEQY

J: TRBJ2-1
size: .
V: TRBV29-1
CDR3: SVEREQF

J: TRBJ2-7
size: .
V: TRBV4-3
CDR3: ASSQEGTGATFYEQY

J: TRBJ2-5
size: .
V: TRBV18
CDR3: ASSSTAGETQY

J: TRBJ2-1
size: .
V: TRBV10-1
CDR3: ASSGRIPGLNEQF